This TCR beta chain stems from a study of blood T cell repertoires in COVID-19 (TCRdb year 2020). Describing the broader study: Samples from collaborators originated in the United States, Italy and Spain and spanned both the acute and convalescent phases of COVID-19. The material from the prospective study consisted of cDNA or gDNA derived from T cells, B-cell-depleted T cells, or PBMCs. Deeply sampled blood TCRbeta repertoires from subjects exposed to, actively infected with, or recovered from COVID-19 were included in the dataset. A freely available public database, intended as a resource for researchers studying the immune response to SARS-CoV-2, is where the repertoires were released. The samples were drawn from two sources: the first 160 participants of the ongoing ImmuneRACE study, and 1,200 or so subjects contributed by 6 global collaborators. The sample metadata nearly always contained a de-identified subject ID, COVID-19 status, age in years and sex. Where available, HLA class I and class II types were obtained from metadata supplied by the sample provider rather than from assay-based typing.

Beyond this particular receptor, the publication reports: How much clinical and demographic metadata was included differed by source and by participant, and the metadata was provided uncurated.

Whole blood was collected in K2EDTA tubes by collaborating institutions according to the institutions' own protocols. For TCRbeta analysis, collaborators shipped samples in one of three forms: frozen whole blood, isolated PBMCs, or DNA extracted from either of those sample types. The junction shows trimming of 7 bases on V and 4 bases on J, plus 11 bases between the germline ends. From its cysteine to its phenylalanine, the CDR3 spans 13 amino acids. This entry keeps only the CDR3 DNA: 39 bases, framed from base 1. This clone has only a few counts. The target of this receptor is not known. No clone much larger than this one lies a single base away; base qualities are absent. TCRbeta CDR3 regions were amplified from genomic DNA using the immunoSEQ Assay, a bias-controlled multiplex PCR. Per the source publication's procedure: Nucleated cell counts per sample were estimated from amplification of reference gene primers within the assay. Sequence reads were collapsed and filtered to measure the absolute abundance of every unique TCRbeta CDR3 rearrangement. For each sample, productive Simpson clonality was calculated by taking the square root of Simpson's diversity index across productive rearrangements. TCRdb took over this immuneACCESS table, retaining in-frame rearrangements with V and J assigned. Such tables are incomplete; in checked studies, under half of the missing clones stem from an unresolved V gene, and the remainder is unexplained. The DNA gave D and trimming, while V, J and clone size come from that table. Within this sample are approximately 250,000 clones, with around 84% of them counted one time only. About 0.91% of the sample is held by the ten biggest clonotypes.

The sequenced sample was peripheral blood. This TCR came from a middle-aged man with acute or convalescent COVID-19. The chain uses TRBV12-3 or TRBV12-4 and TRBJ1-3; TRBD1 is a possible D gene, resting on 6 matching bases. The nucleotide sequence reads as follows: TGTGCCAGCAAGACAGGATCGGGAAACACCATATATTTT. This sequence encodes CASKTGSGNTIYF.